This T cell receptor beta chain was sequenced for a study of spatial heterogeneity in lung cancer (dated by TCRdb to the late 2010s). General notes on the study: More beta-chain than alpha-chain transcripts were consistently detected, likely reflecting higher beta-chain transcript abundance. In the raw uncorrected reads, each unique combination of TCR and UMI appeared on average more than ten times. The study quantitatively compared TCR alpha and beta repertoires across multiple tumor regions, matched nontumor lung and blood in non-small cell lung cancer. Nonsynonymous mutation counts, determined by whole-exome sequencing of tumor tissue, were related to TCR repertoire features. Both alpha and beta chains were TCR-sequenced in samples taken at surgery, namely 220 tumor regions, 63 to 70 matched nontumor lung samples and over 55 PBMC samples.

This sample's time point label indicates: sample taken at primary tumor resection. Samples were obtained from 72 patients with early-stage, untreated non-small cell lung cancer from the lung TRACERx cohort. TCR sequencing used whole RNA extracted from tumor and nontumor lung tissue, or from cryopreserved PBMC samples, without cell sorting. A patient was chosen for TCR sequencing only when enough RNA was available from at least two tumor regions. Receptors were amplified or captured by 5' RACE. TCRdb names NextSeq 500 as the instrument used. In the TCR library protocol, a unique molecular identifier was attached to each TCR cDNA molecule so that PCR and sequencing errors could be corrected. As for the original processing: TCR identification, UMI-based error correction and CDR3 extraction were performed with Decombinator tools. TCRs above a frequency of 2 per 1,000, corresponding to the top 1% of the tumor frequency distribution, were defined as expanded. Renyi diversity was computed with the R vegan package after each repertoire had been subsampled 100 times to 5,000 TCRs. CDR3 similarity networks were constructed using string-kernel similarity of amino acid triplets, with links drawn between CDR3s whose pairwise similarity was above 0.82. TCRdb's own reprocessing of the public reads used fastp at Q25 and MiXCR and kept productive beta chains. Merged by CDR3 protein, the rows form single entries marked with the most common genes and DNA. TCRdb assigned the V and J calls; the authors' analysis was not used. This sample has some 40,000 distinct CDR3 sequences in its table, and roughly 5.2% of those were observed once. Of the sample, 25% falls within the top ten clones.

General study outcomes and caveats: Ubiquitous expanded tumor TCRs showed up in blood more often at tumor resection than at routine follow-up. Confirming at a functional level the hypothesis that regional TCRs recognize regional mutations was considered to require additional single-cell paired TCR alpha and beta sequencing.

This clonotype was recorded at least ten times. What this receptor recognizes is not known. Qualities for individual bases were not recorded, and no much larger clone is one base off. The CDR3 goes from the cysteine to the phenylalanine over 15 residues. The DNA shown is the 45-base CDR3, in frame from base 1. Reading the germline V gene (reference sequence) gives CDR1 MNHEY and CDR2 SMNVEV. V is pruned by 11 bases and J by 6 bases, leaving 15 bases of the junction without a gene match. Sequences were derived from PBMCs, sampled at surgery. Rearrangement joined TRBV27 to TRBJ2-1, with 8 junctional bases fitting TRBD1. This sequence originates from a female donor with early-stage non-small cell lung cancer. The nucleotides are TGTGCCTCCTTTGCCCCCCGGACAGGGTTCAATGAGCAGTTCTTC. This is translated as CASFAPRTGFNEQFF.